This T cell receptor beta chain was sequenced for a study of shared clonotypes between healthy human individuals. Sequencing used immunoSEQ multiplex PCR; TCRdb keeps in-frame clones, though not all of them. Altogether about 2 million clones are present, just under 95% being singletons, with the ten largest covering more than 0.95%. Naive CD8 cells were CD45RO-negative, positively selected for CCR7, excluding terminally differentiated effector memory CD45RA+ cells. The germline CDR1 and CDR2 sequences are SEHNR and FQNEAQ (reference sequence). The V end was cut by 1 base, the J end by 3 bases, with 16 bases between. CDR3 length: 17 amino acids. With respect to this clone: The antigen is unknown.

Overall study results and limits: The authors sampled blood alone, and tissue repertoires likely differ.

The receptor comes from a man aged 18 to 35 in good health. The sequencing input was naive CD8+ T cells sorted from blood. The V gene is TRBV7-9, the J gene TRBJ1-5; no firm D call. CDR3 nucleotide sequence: TGTGCCAGCAGCTTAGGTTGGGGTTCGGGCAACAATCAGCCCCAGCATTTT. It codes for CASSLGWGSGNNQPQHF.